This TCR beta chain stems from a study of shared clonotypes between healthy human individuals. Points from the study as a whole: When compared with the clonotypes that were shared by all four sorted-subset donors, the non-shared clonotypes turned out to have lower generation probabilities.

The length of the CDR3 is 14 residues. CDR1 is SGHRS, CDR2 YFSETQ, per germline. Trimming removed 4 bases from V and 2 bases from J, with 13 bases in between. The data were produced by immunoSEQ multiplex PCR, yet TCRdb's version contains in-frame clones alone and is incomplete. The sample includes roughly 2 million clones, 95% of them seen just once. For this clone: As yet, its antigen is unknown.

The specimen was naive CD4+ T cells sorted from blood. Subset described: CD45RA+ positively selected. This TCR was recovered from a man younger than 30 in good health. This chain joins TRBV5-1 and TRBJ2-7; perhaps TRBD1 as D (6 bases). This CDR3 reads CASSRNGQTYEQYF. Written as DNA, the CDR3 is TGCGCCAGCAGCCGGAATGGACAGACCTACGAGCAGTACTTC.